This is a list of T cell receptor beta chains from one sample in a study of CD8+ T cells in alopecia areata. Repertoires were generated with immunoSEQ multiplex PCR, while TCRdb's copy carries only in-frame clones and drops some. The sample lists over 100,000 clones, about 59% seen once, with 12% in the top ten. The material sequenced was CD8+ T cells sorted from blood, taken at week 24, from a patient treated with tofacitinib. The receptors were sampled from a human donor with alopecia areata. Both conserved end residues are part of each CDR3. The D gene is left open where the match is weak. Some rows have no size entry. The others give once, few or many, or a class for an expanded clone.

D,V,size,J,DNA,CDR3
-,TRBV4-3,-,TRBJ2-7,TGCGCCAGCAGCCCCTTAACAGGGAGCTCCTACGAGCAGTACTTC,CASSPLTGSSYEQYF
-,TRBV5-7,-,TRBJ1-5,TGTGCCAGCAGCTTGAGGGTTAAGGGCAATCAGCCCCAGCATTTT,CASSLRVKGNQPQHF
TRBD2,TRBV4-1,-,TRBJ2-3,TGCGCCAGCAGCCAAACTAGCGGGGATTTCACAGATACGCAGTATTTT,CASSQTSGDFTDTQYF
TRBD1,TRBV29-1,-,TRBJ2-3,TGCAGCGCCTTCACAGGGGCCACAGATACGCAGTATTTT,CSAFTGATDTQYF
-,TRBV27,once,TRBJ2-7,TGTGCCAGCAAAGGTTGGCAGAGCTCCTACGAGCAGTACTTC,CASKGWQSSYEQYF
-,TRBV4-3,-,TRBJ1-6,TGCGCCAGCAGCCTGTCCCGGGGCCGGCTGGGTAATTCACCCCTCCACTTT,CASSLSRGRLGNSPLHF
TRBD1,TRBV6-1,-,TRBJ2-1,TGTGCCAGCACCGGGACAGGGGCCTACAATGAGCAGTTCTTC,CASTGTGAYNEQFF
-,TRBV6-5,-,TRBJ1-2,TGTGCCAGCAGTGGGGGAGACTATGGCTACACCTTC,CASSGGDYGYTF
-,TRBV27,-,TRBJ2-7,TGTGCCAGCAGTTATGGGTACGAGCAGTACTTC,CASSYGYEQYF
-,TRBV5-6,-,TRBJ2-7,TGTGCCAGCAGCCCGCAGGGGCCCGAGCAGTACTTC,CASSPQGPEQYF
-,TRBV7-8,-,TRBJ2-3,TGTGCCAGCAGCTTCGGGGCAGGGCAAACAGATACGCAGTATTTT,CASSFGAGQTDTQYF
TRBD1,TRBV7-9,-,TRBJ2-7,TGTGCCAGCAGCTCCTCTCCCCGGACAGGGAGAGGCGAGCAGTACTTC,CASSSSPRTGRGEQYF
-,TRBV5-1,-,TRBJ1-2,TGCGCCAGCAGCTTGAGTACAGGGAACGGCTACACCTTC,CASSLSTGNGYTF
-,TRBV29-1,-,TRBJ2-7,TGCAGCGTTGAAAGGGGCAGGGAGCAGTACTTC,CSVERGREQYF
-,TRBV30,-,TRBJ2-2,TGTGCCTGGACAGTCACCGGGGAGCTGTTTTTT,CAWTVTGELFF
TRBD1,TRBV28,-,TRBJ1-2,TGTGCCAGCAGTTTCACCGGGACAGCATCTGGCTACACCTTC,CASSFTGTASGYTF
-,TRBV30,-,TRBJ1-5,TGTGCCTGGAGTGGGGGATCCCATAGCAATCAGCCCCAGCATTTT,CAWSGGSHSNQPQHF
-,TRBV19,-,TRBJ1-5,TGTGCCAGTAGTATGGGGATTCAGCCCCAGCATTTT,CASSMGIQPQHF
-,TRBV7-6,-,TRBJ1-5,TGTGCCAGCAGCGTAGGACCGTATCAGCCCCAGCATTTT,CASSVGPYQPQHF
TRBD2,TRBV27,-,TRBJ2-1,TGTGCCAGCAGTTCTACTAGCGTCCCCTACAATGAGCAGTTCTTC,CASSSTSVPYNEQFF
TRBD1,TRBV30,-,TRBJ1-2,TGTGCCCGGGCCCCCGGGACAGGGTTCTATGGCTACACCTTC,CARAPGTGFYGYTF
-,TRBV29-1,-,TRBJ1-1,TGCAGCGTTGGCCCTGGGCAGGGCATGAACACTGAAGCTTTCTTT,CSVGPGQGMNTEAFF
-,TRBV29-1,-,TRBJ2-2,TGCAGCGTTGAAGGGATCGGCGGAACGAACACCGGGGAGCTGTTTTTT,CSVEGIGGTNTGELFF
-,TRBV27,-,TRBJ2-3,TGTGCCAGCAGTTTGCGCCAGGGAAACACAGATACGCAGTATTTT,CASSLRQGNTDTQYF
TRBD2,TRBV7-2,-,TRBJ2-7,TGTGCCAGCAGCTTATTCGTAGCGGGTTACTACGAGCAGTACTTC,CASSLFVAGYYEQYF
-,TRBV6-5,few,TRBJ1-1,TGTGCCAGCAGTCCCGGGACATCTAACACTGAAGCTTTCTTT,CASSPGTSNTEAFF
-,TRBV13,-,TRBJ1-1,TGTGCCAGCAGCCTACGAGGGAGTGGGGACACTGAAGCTTTCTTT,CASSLRGSGDTEAFF
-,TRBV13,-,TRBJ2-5,TGTGCCAGCAGCTTAACCGGGTGGGATGCGACCCAGTACTTC,CASSLTGWDATQYF
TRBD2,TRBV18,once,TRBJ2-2,TGTGCCAGCTCACCACGGGGAGAGCGGGGGATGAACACCGGGGAGCTGTTTTTT,CASSPRGERGMNTGELFF
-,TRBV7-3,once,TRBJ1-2,TGTGCCAGCAGCCGGTTATGCGGCTACACCTTC,CASSRLCGYTF
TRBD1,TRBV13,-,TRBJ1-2,TGTGCCAGCAGCTACCGGACAGGGGAGGTCTATGGCTACACCTTC,CASSYRTGEVYGYTF
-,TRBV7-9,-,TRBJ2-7,TGTGCCAGCAGCTTGGGTTTCGACAGCTACGAGCAGTACTTC,CASSLGFDSYEQYF
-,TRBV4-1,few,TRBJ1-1,TGCGCCAGCAGCCCACACGGGGAATTTCCTGAAGCTTTCTTT,CASSPHGEFPEAFF
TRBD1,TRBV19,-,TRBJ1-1,TGTGCCAGTCGGAACAATGACAGGGCCGACACTGAAGCTTTCTTT,CASRNNDRADTEAFF
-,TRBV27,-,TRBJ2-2,TGTGCCAGCAGCGTTAGGGGTCCCGGGGAGCTGTTTTTT,CASSVRGPGELFF
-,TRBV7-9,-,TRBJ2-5,TGTGCCAGCAGCTCCAGGGGAGAGACCCAGTACTTC,CASSSRGETQYF
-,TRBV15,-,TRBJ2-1,TGTGCCACCAGCAGAGACAGGGACCATGAGCAGTTCTTC,CATSRDRDHEQFF
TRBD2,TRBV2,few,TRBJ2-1,TGTGCCAGCAGTGGGGGACTAGCGGGGTTTTGGGAGCAGTTCTTC,CASSGGLAGFWEQFF
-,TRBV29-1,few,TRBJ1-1,TGCAGCGCCCTGCCCGGGGACACTGAAGCTTTCTTT,CSALPGDTEAFF
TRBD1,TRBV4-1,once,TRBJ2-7,TGCGCCAGCAGTGACAGGGAAGTGGACGAGCAGTACTTC,CASSDREVDEQYF
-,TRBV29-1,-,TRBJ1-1,TGCAGCGTTGCCCCAGGGTCGGGTGAAGCTTTCTTT,CSVAPGSGEAFF